These 17 T cell receptor beta chains were sequenced from one sample in a study of regulatory dendritic cells for organ transplantation. Only in-frame clones appear in the TCRdb table, and some are missing; sequencing was by immunoSEQ multiplex PCR. The sample has under 35,000 clones; approximately 82% are singletons. The sequenced material came from naive CD8+ T cells from blood. Subset given: CD45RA+ naive T cells. The receptor set was obtained from a human donor in good health.

The rearrangement joins TRBV6-1 to TRBJ1-5; possibly TRBD1 for D (6 bases). Germline V gene data show CDR1 as MNHNS and CDR2 as SASEGT. V was cut by 3 bases and J by 7 bases, with 19 bases left in between. This CDR3 region has 16 residues. The CDR3 DNA follows: TGTGCCAGCAGTGACCCCTTTTGGGGGCGCAGGCAGCCCCAGCATTTT. Translating it yields CASSDPFWGRRQPQHF.

This chain links TRBV4-1 with TRBJ1-4, with a possible D match to TRBD1 (6 bases). The CDR3 is 16 residues long. The V gene's germline CDR1 is MGHRA and CDR2 YSYEKL. Trimming took 0 bases from V and 8 from J, leaving 16 bases between them. CDR3 residues: CASSQDRGGSLEKLFF. The CDR3 nucleotides read TGCGCCAGCAGCCAAGATAGGGGGGGCTCACTGGAAAAACTGTTTTTT.

The chain is built from TRBV7-2 and TRBJ2-3; 8 positions match TRBD2. CDR3 length: 18 amino acids. The V segment lost 7 bases and the J segment 4 bases; nucleotides outside the gene matches: 19. Germline-derived CDR1 and CDR2 are SGHTA and FQGNSA. The CDR3 region is CASTEMVGGGFPPDTQYF. CDR3 in DNA: TGTGCCAGCACCGAAATGGTAGGCGGGGGGTTCCCCCCAGATACGCAGTATTTT.

The chain joins TRBV6-6 to TRBJ2-3; a weak D match, TRBD2 (5 bases). The V end lost 0 bases, the J end lost 0 bases, and 10 bases lay between the germline ends. This CDR3 has 16 amino acids. Germline V CDR1 and CDR2: MNHNY, SVGAGI (reference sequence). The chain's CDR3 is CASSYSAGSSTDTQYF. As DNA, the CDR3 is TGTGCCAGCAGTTACTCGGCGGGTTCTAGCACAGATACGCAGTATTTT.

The CDR3 region has the DNA TGTGCCAGCACCTTCCTGATCGGGTCTTCCTACGAGCAGTACTTC. Encoded protein: CASTFLIGSSYEQYF. V gene TRBV6-6 combines with J gene TRBJ2-7; D is unclear. Germline V gene data show CDR1 as MNHNY and CDR2 as SVGAGI (reference sequence). CDR3 length equals 15 residues. Trimming shortened V by 7 bases and J by 1 base, and 17 bases separated the two germline ends.

The chain links TRBV2 to TRBJ2-7; 8 nucleotides line up with TRBD1. Germline V gives CDR1 SNHLY, CDR2 FYNNEI. The V and J ends lost 5 bases and 3 bases, in that order; junction bases with no gene match: 9. The CDR3 spans 15 residues. The CDR3 coding sequence is TGTGCCAGCAGTTCCGACAGGGGAACTGACTACGAGCAGTACTTC. Translated, it gives CASSSDRGTDYEQYF.

The V and J genes are TRBV19 and TRBJ2-7, with a possible D match to TRBD1 (6 bases). Trimming shortened V by 3 bases and J by 3 bases, and 9 bases separated the two germline ends. The CDR3 is made up of 13 amino acids. Germline loops: CDR1 LNHDA, CDR2 SQIVND (reference sequence). The CDR3 bases are TGTGCCAGTAGTATCGGACAGAACTACGAGCAGTACTTC. Translation gives CASSIGQNYEQYF.

The chain recombines TRBV9 with TRBJ1-4; D is possibly TRBD1 (6 bases). The CDR3 has 13 residues. Trimming removed 2 bases from V and 7 bases from J, with 9 bases in between. Germline assignment: CDR1 SGDLS and CDR2 YYNGEE. The DNA of the CDR3 is TGTGCCAGCAGCGTCAGGGGAACTGAAAAACTGTTTTTT. Protein product: CASSVRGTEKLFF.

The V gene is TRBV4-3, the J gene TRBJ2-3; D possibly corresponds to TRBD1 (6 bases). Trimming removed 0 bases at V and 0 bases at J, with 10 bases between. CDR1 and CDR2 (germline): LGHNA, YSLEER. The CDR3 loop spans 16 amino acids. CDR3 sequence: CASSQDRQGSTDTQYF. CDR3 bases: TGCGCCAGCAGCCAAGATCGGCAGGGGAGCACAGATACGCAGTATTTT.

This chain connects TRBV27 to TRBJ2-5; 7 bases line up with TRBD1. CDR1 is MNHEY and CDR2 is SMNVEV in the germline V gene (reference sequence). This CDR3 has 15 residues. Trimming at V came to 7 bases and at J to 3 bases, leaving 11 bases not matched to a gene. CDR3 DNA sequence: TGTGCCAGCACCACCCCCGGGACAGACGAAGAGACCCAGTACTTC. Its translation: CASTTPGTDEETQYF.

The J gene is TRBJ2-7, the V gene TRBV7-6; D is possibly TRBD2 (6 bases). The CDR3 extends over 17 amino acids. Trimming took off 5 bases at V and 5 bases at J, with 25 bases between the two ends. Germline-derived CDR1 and CDR2 are SGHVS and FNYEAQ. For the CDR3, the DNA is TGTGCCAGCAGCGATGGGGACTTGAGTCTGGAAAGCCACGAGCAGTACTTC. Its protein product is CASSDGDLSLESHEQYF. Full variable domain (outside the CDR3, taken from reference TRBV7-6 and TRBJ2-7): GAGVSQSPRYKVTKRGQDVALRCDPISGHVSLYWYRQALGQGPEFLTYFNYEAQQDKSGLPNDRFSAERPEGSISTLTIQRTEQRDSAMYRCASSDGDLSLESHEQYFGPGTRLTVT.

V gene TRBV4-2 combines with J gene TRBJ2-5; 8 bases agree with TRBD1. CDR1 and CDR2 (germline): LGHNA, YNFKEQ. After removal of 4 bases from V and 7 bases from J, the junction contained 11 bases not matched to a gene. CDR3 length: 15 amino acids. The CDR3 loop reads CASSREEDRVVTQYF. DNA for the CDR3: TGTGCCAGCAGCCGGGAGGAGGACAGGGTTGTGACCCAGTACTTC.

The chain carries TRBV11-2 and TRBJ2-7, with 7 bases that match TRBD1. The germline V gene has CDR1 SGHAT and CDR2 FQNNGV. Losses at the gene ends were 3 bases for V and 2 bases for J; bases not matched to a gene: 1. The CDR3 totals 13 residues. This chain's CDR3 is CASSFGTAYEQYF. The CDR3 nucleotides read TGTGCCAGCAGCTTCGGGACAGCCTACGAGCAGTACTTC. Using reference TRBV11-2 and TRBJ2-7 for the parts outside the CDR3, the full variable domain is EAGVAQSPRYKIIEKRQSVAFWCNPISGHATLYWYQQILGQGPKLLIQFQNNGVVDDSQLPKDRFSAERLKGVDSTLKIQPAKLEDSAVYLCASSFGTAYEQYFGPGTRLTVT.

The chain is built from TRBV2 and TRBJ2-2, with 8 bases matching TRBD2. V lost 0 bases and J lost 1; bases outside the gene matches: 10. Per germline, CDR1 SNHLY and CDR2 FYNNEI. The CDR3 spans 19 residues. CDR3: CASSEAIAVAGQNTGELFF. The CDR3 DNA reads as TGTGCCAGCAGTGAAGCGATAGCTGTAGCGGGACAGAACACCGGGGAGCTGTTTTTT.

This rearrangement joins TRBV5-6 to TRBJ2-7; the D gene is possibly TRBD2 (6 bases). This CDR3 spans 14 amino acids. Looked up from germline, CDR1 is SGHDT and CDR2 is YYEEEE. Trimming shortened V by 3 bases and J by 4 bases, and 14 bases separated the two germline ends. CDR3: CASSWGLSSYEQYF. The CDR3 bases are TGTGCCAGCAGCTGGGGACTCAGCTCATACGAGCAGTACTTC.

The chain uses TRBV5-6 and TRBJ2-5; TRBD1 aligns across 8 bases. This CDR3 region has 16 residues. V lost 4 bases, J lost 5 bases, and 13 bases stayed unmatched. Germline assignment: CDR1 SGHDT and CDR2 YYEEEE. CDR3 sequence reads: CASSPAGTGLEETQYF. CDR3 bases: TGTGCCAGCAGCCCAGCCGGGACAGGCCTTGAGGAGACCCAGTACTTC. The full variable domain, completed using reference TRBV5-6 and TRBJ2-5, is DAGVTQSPTHLIKTRGQQVTLRCSPKSGHDTVSWYQQALGQGPQFIFQYYEEEERQRGNFPDRFSGHQFPNYSSELNVNALLLGDSALYLCASSPAGTGLEETQYFGPGTRLLVL.

This clone was seen a few times. The V call is TRBV6-5, the J call TRBJ2-2; the D is unclear. CDR1 and CDR2 from the germline V gene are MNHEY and SVGAGI. The CDR3 is 15 amino acids. V was clipped by 5 bases and J by 3 bases, with 13 bases between them. The CDR3 loop reads CASSRVFRDTGELFF. The DNA of the CDR3 is TGTGCCAGCAGTCGGGTCTTCCGGGACACCGGGGAGCTGTTTTTT.